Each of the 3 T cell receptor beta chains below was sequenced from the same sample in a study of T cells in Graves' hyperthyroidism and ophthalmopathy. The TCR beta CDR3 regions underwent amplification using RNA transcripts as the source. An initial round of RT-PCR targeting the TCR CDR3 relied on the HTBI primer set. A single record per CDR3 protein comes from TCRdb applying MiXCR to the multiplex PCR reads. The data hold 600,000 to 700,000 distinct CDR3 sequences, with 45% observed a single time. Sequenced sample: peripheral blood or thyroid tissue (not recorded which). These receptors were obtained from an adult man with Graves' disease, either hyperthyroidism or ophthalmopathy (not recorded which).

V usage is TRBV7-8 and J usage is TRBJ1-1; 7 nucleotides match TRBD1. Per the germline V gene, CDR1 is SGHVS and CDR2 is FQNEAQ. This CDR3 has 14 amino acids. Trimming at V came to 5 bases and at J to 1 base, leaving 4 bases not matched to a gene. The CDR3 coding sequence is TGTGCCAGCAGCCGGGACAGTTCGAACACTGAAGCTTTCTTT. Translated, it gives CASSRDSSNTEAFF. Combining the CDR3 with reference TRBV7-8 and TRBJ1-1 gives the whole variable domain GAGVSQSPRYKVAKRGQDVALRCDPISGHVSLFWYQQALGQGPEFLTYFQNEAQLDKSGLPSDRFFAERPEGSVSTLKIQRTQQEDSAVYLCASSRDSSNTEAFFGQGTRLTVV.

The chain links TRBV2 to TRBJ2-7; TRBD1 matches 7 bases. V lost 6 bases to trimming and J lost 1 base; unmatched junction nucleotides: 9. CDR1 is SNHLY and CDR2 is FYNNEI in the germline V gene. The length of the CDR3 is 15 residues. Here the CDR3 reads CASRGDRLLSYEQYF. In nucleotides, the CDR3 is TGTGCCAGCAGGGGGGACAGACTCCTTTCCTACGAGCAGTACTTC. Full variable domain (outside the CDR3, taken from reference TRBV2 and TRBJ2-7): EPEVTQTPSHQVTQMGQEVILRCVPISNHLYFYWYRQILGQKVEFLVSFYNNEISEKSEIFDDQFSVERPDGSNFTLKIRSTKLEDSAMYFCASRGDRLLSYEQYFGPGTRLTVT.

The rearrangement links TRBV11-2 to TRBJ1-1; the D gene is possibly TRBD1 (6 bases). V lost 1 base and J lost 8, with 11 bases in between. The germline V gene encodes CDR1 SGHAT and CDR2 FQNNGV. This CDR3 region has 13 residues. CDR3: CASSLVPQGEAFF. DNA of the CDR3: TGTGCCAGCAGCTTAGTCCCTCAGGGGGAAGCTTTCTTT.